A single T cell receptor (beta chain) is shown here with its context. This CDR3 spans 17 amino acids. V dropped 5 bases and J dropped 1 base, with 20 bases sitting between them. Per germline, CDR1 LNHDA and CDR2 SQIVND (reference sequence). The table came from immunoSEQ multiplex PCR; TCRdb's copy has only in-frame clones and leaves some out. Of approximately 120,000 clones listed, 90% are singletons. The source of the sample is a study of control samples from healthy donors and cancer patients. The material sequenced was blood. This rearrangement joins TRBV19 to TRBJ1-1; TRBD1 is a possible D gene (5 bases). This receptor was identified in a human donor in good health. The donor label of this sample is uncertain. The CDR3 nucleotides are TGTGCCAGTAGTGTCAACCCTCCGGGACGGAAGAACACTGAAGCTTTCTTT. Protein product: CASSVNPPGRKNTEAFF.